This is a list of T cell receptor beta chains from one sample in a study of shared clonotypes between healthy human individuals. Assay used: immunoSEQ multiplex PCR; TCRdb lists only in-frame clones, some missing. This table holds some 500,000 clones, roughly 95% found once. Specimen: naive CD4+ T cells sorted from blood. The receptor set was obtained from a woman between 25 and 40 years old in good health. Each CDR3 is given with its conserved first and last residue. D genes are given only for firm matches. Only some rows state a clone size, as once, few, many or a class for expanded clones.

>TRBJ2-7|-|TRBD2|TRBV6-5
TGTGCCAGCAGTTCAGCGGGAGGCTACTCCTACGAGCAGTACTTC
CASSSAGGYSYEQYF
>TRBJ2-7|-|-|TRBV5-1
TGCGCCAGCAGCTTAGGACCGAGGCACGAGCAGTACTTC
CASSLGPRHEQYF
>TRBJ2-7|once|-|TRBV28
TGTGCCAGCAGTTCATCTTACGAGCAGTACTTC
CASSSSYEQYF
>TRBJ2-1|-|-|TRBV19
TGTGCCAGTACTCTGCGGCGGGACAGTAGCTCCTACAATGAGCAGTTCTTC
CASTLRRDSSSYNEQFF
>TRBJ2-3|-|TRBD2|TRBV5-1
TGCGCCAGCAGCTTTTTTAGCGGGAGAGGTGGAGATACGCAGTATTTT
CASSFFSGRGGDTQYF
>TRBJ2-7|-|TRBD1|TRBV19
TGTGCCAGTAGTATCCCAGGGGACAGGGGTTACGAGCAGTACTTC
CASSIPGDRGYEQYF
>TRBJ2-1|once|-|TRBV7-2
TGTGCCAGCAGCTTAACTGCGCGTGTGGAGCAGTTCTTC
CASSLTARVEQFF
>TRBJ1-6|-|-|TRBV30
TGTGCCTGTCACACCACCTCGGACAGTTCCTCCTATAATTCACCCCTCCACTTT
CACHTTSDSSSYNSPLHF
>TRBJ2-7|-|TRBD1|TRBV27
TGTGCCAGCAGTTTGCGACCCCCGGGACAGAGCTCCTACGAGCAGTACTTC
CASSLRPPGQSSYEQYF
>TRBJ2-7|-|TRBD1|TRBV2
TGTGCCAGCAGTGAAGCGGACAGGGGAAGCCACGAGCAGTACTTC
CASSEADRGSHEQYF
>TRBJ1-1|-|-|TRBV5-1
TGCGCCAGCAGCACCGGACAGCCGCTTATGAACACTGAAGCTTTCTTT
CASSTGQPLMNTEAFF
>TRBJ2-1|-|TRBD1|TRBV7-9
TGTGCCAGCAGCGGCGGGACAGGGGTCGGCGGGAGTACCTACAATGAGCAGTTCTTC
CASSGGTGVGGSTYNEQFF
>TRBJ1-4|-|-|TRBV6-1
TGTGCCAGCAGTGATATCCGGGGTCTGTTTTTT
CASSDIRGLFF
>TRBJ1-2|-|TRBD1|TRBV28
TGTGCCAGCAGCGTCCCAGGGGGCAGTCGTGGCTACACCTTC
CASSVPGGSRGYTF
>TRBJ2-1|once|-|TRBV6-5
TGTGCCAGCAGTTACTCGAAGCGGGTTTCCAATGAGCAGTTCTTC
CASSYSKRVSNEQFF
>TRBJ1-2|-|-|TRBV28
TGTGCCAGCAGTGGGGACGAGTTAGCTAACTATGGCTACACCTTC
CASSGDELANYGYTF
>TRBJ2-7|-|-|TRBV27
TGTGCCAGCAGCGGGAGTTCCTACGAGCAGTACTTC
CASSGSSYEQYF
>TRBJ2-5|-|-|TRBV15
TGTGCCACCAGCAGAGACTCTCGAGCTCCAGGGCAGTACTTC
CATSRDSRAPGQYF
>TRBJ2-1|-|-|TRBV28
TGTGCCAGCAGTCTAGGGGGTGAGCAGTTCTTC
CASSLGGEQFF
>TRBJ2-1|-|TRBD2|TRBV11-2
TGTGCCAGCAGCTTAACTAGCGTGAGCTCCTACAATGAGCAGTTCTTC
CASSLTSVSSYNEQFF
>TRBJ1-3|-|-|TRBV5-1
TGCGCCAGCAGCTTAATTCCAGGGGACCAACCTGGAAACACCATATATTTT
CASSLIPGDQPGNTIYF
>TRBJ2-7|-|TRBD2|TRBV28
TGTGCCAGCAGTTCCGGACTAGCGGGAGGTTACGAGCAGTACTTC
CASSSGLAGGYEQYF
>TRBJ1-1|-|-|TRBV2
TGTGCCAGCAGTGAGGATCGCACTGAAGCTTTCTTT
CASSEDRTEAFF
>TRBJ2-1|-|-|TRBV19
TGTGCCAGTAGCCGGGCGACTGGACAATCCTACAATGAGCAGTTCTTC
CASSRATGQSYNEQFF
>TRBJ1-1|-|TRBD1|TRBV5-1
TGCGCCAGCAGCCTTAGCCCGGGACAGGGGATTGGAACTGAAGCTTTCTTT
CASSLSPGQGIGTEAFF
>TRBJ2-1|-|-|TRBV5-7
TGTGCCAGCAGCTTGAGTCGGGAAGGGTACAATGAGCAGTTCTTC
CASSLSREGYNEQFF
>TRBJ1-4|-|-|TRBV16
TGTGCCAGCAGCCAATCCGGAATCAGGCCCACTAATGAAAAACTGTTTTTT
CASSQSGIRPTNEKLFF
>TRBJ2-2|-|TRBD2|TRBV5-1
TGCGCCAGCAGCGGCGGGACTAGCGTGAACACCGGGGAGCTGTTTTTT
CASSGGTSVNTGELFF
>TRBJ1-2|once|TRBD1|TRBV5-1
TGCGCCAGCAGCTTGGCGACAGGGAACTATGGCTACACCTTC
CASSLATGNYGYTF
>TRBJ2-4|-|-|TRBV11-3
TGTGCCAGCAGCTTGGGGTACGGAGACATTCAGTACTTC
CASSLGYGDIQYF
>TRBJ2-3|-|-|TRBV4-1
TGCGCCAGCAGCCCCCATCCCCTTCAAGCGGCCACAGATACGCAGTATTTT
CASSPHPLQAATDTQYF
>TRBJ2-7|-|-|TRBV21-1
TGTGCCAGCAGCAAGGCTTGTGGGCTAGCGGGAGGCGGAAAGTACTTC
CASSKACGLAGGGKYF
>TRBJ2-2|-|-|TRBV1
TGCACCAGCAGCCAAGACCTACTAGCGGGAGGGTTTACCGGGGAGCTGTTTTTT
CTSSQDLLAGGFTGELFF
>TRBJ2-2|-|TRBD1|TRBV7-6
TGTGCCAGCAGCTTAGCGGACAGGGGAGCGTCCGGGGAGCTGTTTTTT
CASSLADRGASGELFF
>TRBJ2-1|-|TRBD2|TRBV11-2
TGTGCCAGCAGCTTAACGGGAGGGATATACAATGAGCAGTTCTTC
CASSLTGGIYNEQFF
>TRBJ2-7|-|-|TRBV28
TGTGCCAGCAGCCCATTGGGGCAGGGGAGATACGAGCAGTACTTC
CASSPLGQGRYEQYF
>TRBJ2-2|-|TRBD2|TRBV7-9
TGTGCCAGCAGCTCCCTGGGAGGGACCGGGGAGCTGTTTTTT
CASSSLGGTGELFF
>TRBJ2-7|-|TRBD1|TRBV4-1
TGCGCCAGCAGCCGAAGGACAGGCTCCTACGAGCAGTACTTC
CASSRRTGSYEQYF
>TRBJ1-1|-|-|TRBV25-1
TGTGCCAGCAGTGAACCCTCGGACAGATCTGAAGCTTTCTTT
CASSEPSDRSEAFF
>TRBJ2-7|-|TRBD1|TRBV19
TGTGCCAGTAGTAGGCAGACAGGGCGTTTCTACGAGCAGTACTTC
CASSRQTGRFYEQYF
>TRBJ2-7|-|-|TRBV6-5
TGTGCCAGCAGTTACGCAGCCGACGCCTCCTACGAGCAGTACTTC
CASSYAADASYEQYF
>TRBJ1-1|-|TRBD1|TRBV5-1
TGCGCCAGCAGCTTGGTCGTGACAGGGGGCGCGAGACCTGAAGCTTTCTTT
CASSLVVTGGARPEAFF
>TRBJ2-5|-|-|TRBV29-1
TGCAGCGTTGCGGGCGGGGCAGAGACCCAGTACTTC
CSVAGGAETQYF
>TRBJ2-7|-|TRBD1|TRBV6-6
TGTGCCAGCAGTTACTCGGGGACAGGGGCGAGTGGGCAGTACTTC
CASSYSGTGASGQYF
>TRBJ2-4|-|-|TRBV18
TGTGCCAGCTCACCACCAGAGATAGCCAAAAACATTCAGTACTTC
CASSPPEIAKNIQYF
>TRBJ2-7|-|-|TRBV5-1
TGCGCCAGCAGCCTGCTCGGGAGACAATACGAGCAGTACTTC
CASSLLGRQYEQYF
>TRBJ2-7|-|-|TRBV30
TGTGCCTGGAGTCCGGGGAGGAGCGACGCGCGGGACTTC
CAWSPGRSDARDF
>TRBJ1-5|once|TRBD1|TRBV7-8
TGTGCCAGCAGCTCCGCGTGGGGACAGGTCACCAATCAGCCCCAGCATTTT
CASSSAWGQVTNQPQHF